This T cell receptor beta chain was sequenced during a study of blood T cell repertoires in COVID-19 (dated by TCRdb to the early 2020s). General notes on the study: Samples from collaborators originated in the United States, Italy and Spain and spanned both the acute and convalescent phases of COVID-19. The prospective study material was composed of cDNA or gDNA derived from T cells, B-cell-depleted T cells, or PBMCs. The repertoires were released in a freely available public database meant as a resource for research on the immune response to SARS-CoV-2. Nearly every sample came with metadata listing a de-identified subject ID, COVID-19 status, age in years and sex. Samples were obtained from the ongoing ImmuneRACE study (first 160 participants) and from about 1,300 subjects provided by 6 global collaborators. Deeply sampled blood TCRbeta repertoires from subjects exposed to, actively infected with, or recovered from COVID-19 were included in the dataset. Where available, HLA class I and class II types were obtained from metadata supplied by the sample provider rather than from assay-based typing. The full study reports these points: How much clinical and demographic metadata was included differed by source and by participant, and the metadata was provided uncurated.

To note about this clone: Its antigen is unknown. The input lacks base qualities; no much larger clone sits a single base away.

As encoded in the germline V gene (reference sequence), CDR1 is SEHNR while CDR2 is FQNEAQ. CDR3 length: 15 amino acids, cysteine to phenylalanine. The only DNA kept is the CDR3, 45 bases in frame from the first base. V has 5 bases trimmed and J has 1 base trimmed; junction bases matching no gene number 5. TCRbeta CDR3 regions were amplified from genomic DNA by means of the immunoSEQ Assay, a bias-controlled multiplex PCR. Concerning the study's data processing: The number of nucleated cells in each sample was estimated by amplification of reference gene primers within the assay. To quantify the absolute abundance of each unique TCRbeta CDR3 rearrangement, sequence reads were collapsed and filtered. For each sample, productive Simpson clonality was calculated by taking the square root of Simpson's diversity index across productive rearrangements. TCRdb re-hosts the immuneACCESS table, in-frame sequences only. Its copies lack some clones; in the studies checked, an unresolved V gene accounts for under half of them, and the cause for the rest is not known. The D gene and trimming were derived from the DNA, and the V and J assignments and clone size from that table. The sample profile shows roughly 200,000 clones; 85% to 90% of them were found once. Roughly 6% of the sample rests with the top ten.

Enrolling through a virtual design, the prospective study's participants ranged in age from roughly 18 to 95 years and lived across 20 to 25 United States geographic areas. In the prospective study, cohorts were assigned on the basis of participant-reported clinical history obtained from a screening survey and a study questionnaire. Recovered participants in ImmuneRACE Cohort 3 were defined by two consecutive negative NP/OP PCR tests, clearance by a healthcare professional, or resolution of symptoms. In the prospective study, mobile phlebotomists collected whole blood, serum and a nasopharyngeal or oropharyngeal swab from each participant. Over an approximately 2-month period, participants in the prospective study had the option of providing additional blood draws and questionnaires. Prospective study blood samples were shipped either frozen or at room temperature before DNA extraction.

This TCR was sampled from a middle-aged man who had recovered from COVID-19. The chain is assembled from TRBV7-9 and TRBJ2-5; the junction holds 9 bases that match TRBD2. The sequenced sample was PBMCs or T cells enriched from blood (not recorded which). The DNA sequence is as follows: TGTGCCAGCAGCCGAACTAGCGGGCCCCAAGAGACCCAGTACTTC. Translated, it reads CASSRTSGPQETQYF.